The present entry profiles one TCR beta chain with its context. The antigen is undetermined. Germline is not matched at one junction end, which may reflect a read error. These data originate in a study of memory CD4+ T cells and cytomegalovirus serostatus. Study results and limitations: The CMV-associated TCR signature appears largely within the CD4+ memory repertoire.

The sort gate was single viable CD3+CD4+CD8-CD45RO+ cells for memory CD4+ T cells. CMV serostatus came from serum IgG against pp150, pp28, p38, p52. Positive selection with CD4 microbeads enriched total CD4+ T cells. The repertoire was sequenced with immunoSEQ multiplex PCR; TCRdb's copy has only in-frame clones and lacks some. The sample includes tens of thousands of clones, around 76% of them seen just once. The CDR3 is made up of 11 amino acids. CDR1 is SGHDT and CDR2 is YYEEEE in the germline V gene. This receptor was obtained from an adult in good health and CMV-seronegative. J is TRBJ2-7 and V is TRBV5-6; D remains ambiguous. Material for sequencing was memory CD4+ T cells from blood. The chain's CDR3 is CASSTSLSRTF. The CDR3 nucleotides read TGTGCCAGCAGCACATCTCTAAGTCGTACCTTC.